This T cell receptor beta chain was recovered during a study of T cells in localized non-small cell lung cancer. For this clone: Its antigen is unknown.

TCRdb keeps only in-frame clones here, not all; method: immunoSEQ multiplex PCR. The sample lists about 8,000 clones; 87% were seen once. Whole-study findings and limits: As only one tumor region underwent sequencing, heterogeneity remains possible. T cell clonality was highest in uninvolved adjacent lung, above tumor. Longer overall survival was seen with higher T cell density measured in blood. For the top 100 tumor clones, a median roughly 56 also appeared in adjacent lung.

CDR3 length equals 15 residues. The junction had 6 bases not matched to a gene; V was cut back by 2 bases and J by 3 bases. From germline, CDR1 is MGHRA and CDR2 YSYEKL. The chain combines TRBV4-1 with TRBJ1-2; 7 bases are shared with TRBD1. The clonotype was recovered from a male donor aged 60 or over with stage III lung adenocarcinoma. The material sequenced was peripheral blood, taken before any cancer treatment. The CDR3 region has the DNA TGCGCCAGCAGCCAAACCCGGGACAGCTACTATGGCTACACCTTC. It codes for CASSQTRDSYYGYTF.